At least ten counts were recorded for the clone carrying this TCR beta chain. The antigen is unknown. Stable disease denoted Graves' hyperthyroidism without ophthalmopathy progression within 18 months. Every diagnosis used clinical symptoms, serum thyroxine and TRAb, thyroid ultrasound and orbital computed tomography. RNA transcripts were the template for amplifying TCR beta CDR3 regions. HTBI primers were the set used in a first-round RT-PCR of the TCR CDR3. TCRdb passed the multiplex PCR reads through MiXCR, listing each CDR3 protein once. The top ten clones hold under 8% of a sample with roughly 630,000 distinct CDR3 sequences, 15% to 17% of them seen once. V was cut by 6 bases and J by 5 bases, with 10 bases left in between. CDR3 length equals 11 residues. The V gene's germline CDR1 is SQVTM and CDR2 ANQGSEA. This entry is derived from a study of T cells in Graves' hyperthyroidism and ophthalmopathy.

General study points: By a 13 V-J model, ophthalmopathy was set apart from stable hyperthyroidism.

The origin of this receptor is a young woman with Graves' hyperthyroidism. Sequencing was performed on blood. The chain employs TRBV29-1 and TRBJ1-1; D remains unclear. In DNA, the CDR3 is TGCAGCGTCGAGGGAAGGACTGAAGCTTTCTTT. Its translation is CSVEGRTEAFF.